The sample holds one count of the clone carrying this T cell receptor beta chain. Source study methods: Reference gene primer amplification yielded estimated nucleated cell counts. Sequencing was performed with immunoSEQ multiplex PCR; in TCRdb, only in-frame clones are kept and a portion is missing. V, J and clone size reflect that table, while D and trimming were determined from the DNA. The sample yields 350,000 to 450,000 clones, over 75% seen once. This CDR3 is 14 amino acids long. CDR1 is MNHEY and CDR2 is SVGAGI in the germline V gene. V was pared by 7 bases and J by 6 bases, with 8 bases of the junction left unmatched. Participants in the exposed group had met a COVID-19 case in the 2 weeks before joining the study. This sample is drawn from a study of blood T cell repertoires in COVID-19. The overall study: COVID-19 samples, acute and convalescent, were from the United States, Italy and Spain.

Sequencing input: PBMCs or T cells enriched from blood (not recorded which). The V and J genes are TRBV6-5 and TRBJ1-5; 8 bases agree with TRBD1. This receptor was taken from a woman aged 18-30 years who had been exposed to COVID-19. The CDR3 DNA follows: TGTGCCAGCATTGGACAGGGTGTCGGTCAGCCCCAGCATTTT. Residues: CASIGQGVGQPQHF.